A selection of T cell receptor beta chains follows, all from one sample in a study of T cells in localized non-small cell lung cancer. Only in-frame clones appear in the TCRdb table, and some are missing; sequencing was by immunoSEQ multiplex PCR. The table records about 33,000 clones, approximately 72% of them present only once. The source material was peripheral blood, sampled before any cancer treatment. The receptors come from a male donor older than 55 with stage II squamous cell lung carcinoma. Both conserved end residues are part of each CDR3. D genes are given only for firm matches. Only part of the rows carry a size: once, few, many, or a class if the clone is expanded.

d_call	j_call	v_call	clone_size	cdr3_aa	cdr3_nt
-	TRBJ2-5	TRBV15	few	CATSSRKGSETQYF	TGTGCCACCAGCAGTAGGAAGGGCTCAGAGACCCAGTACTTC
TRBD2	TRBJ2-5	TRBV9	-	CASSVGSGNPQETQYF	TGTGCCAGCAGCGTCGGTAGCGGGAACCCTCAAGAGACCCAGTACTTC
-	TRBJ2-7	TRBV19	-	CASSSGAYEQYF	TGTGCCAGTAGCAGCGGAGCCTACGAGCAGTACTTC
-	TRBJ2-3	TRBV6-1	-	CASSEQGGDTQYF	TGTGCCAGCAGTGAACAGGGTGGAGATACGCAGTATTTT
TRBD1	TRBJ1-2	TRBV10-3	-	CAIREGAGNYGYTF	TGTGCCATCAGAGAGGGGGCGGGTAACTATGGCTACACCTTC
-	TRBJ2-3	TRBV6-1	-	CASSDARATQYF	TGTGCCAGCAGTGACGCCCGGGCGACGCAGTATTTT
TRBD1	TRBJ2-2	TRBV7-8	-	CASSLADRPNTGELFF	TGTGCCAGCAGCTTAGCGGACAGGCCGAACACCGGGGAGCTGTTTTTT
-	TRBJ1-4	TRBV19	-	CASSARENFNEKLFF	TGTGCCAGTAGTGCCAGGGAGAACTTTAATGAAAAACTGTTTTTT
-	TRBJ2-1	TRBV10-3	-	CALPSGEQFF	TGTGCCCTACCTTCAGGTGAGCAGTTCTTC
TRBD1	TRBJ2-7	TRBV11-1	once	CASSSGGQGAREQYF	TGTGCCAGCAGCTCCGGGGGACAGGGGGCGAGAGAGCAGTACTTC
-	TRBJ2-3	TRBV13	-	CASSLRVSLADTQYF	TGTGCCAGCAGCTTACGTGTTAGTTTGGCAGATACGCAGTATTTT